The 21 T cell receptor beta chains below were found in one sample sequenced in a study of blood T cell repertoires in COVID-19. The method was immunoSEQ multiplex PCR; TCRdb's version includes in-frame clones alone and lacks a portion of them. This sample has 95,000 to 120,000 clones, with about 90% found just once. Input material: peripheral blood. The receptors shown here come from a woman between 45 and 60 years old with acute or convalescent COVID-19.

CDR3 amino acids: CASSARQGRGYTF. CDR3 nucleotide sequence: TGTGCCAGCAGTGCAAGACAGGGCCGTGGCTACACCTTC. This chain uses TRBV2 with TRBJ1-2; 7 positions agree with TRBD1. CDR3 length: 13 amino acids. CDR1 and CDR2 (germline): SNHLY, FYNNEI. Trimming took 4 bases from V and 7 from J; bases not matched to a gene: 6.

This clone was detected only a few times. This chain links TRBV7-9 with TRBJ2-7; 8 bases are a match to TRBD2. CDR1 and CDR2 from the germline V gene are SEHNR and FQNEAQ (reference sequence). The CDR3 is 16 amino acids. The V gene end was trimmed by 4 bases and the J gene end by 7 bases; junction bases not matched to a gene: 15. The CDR3 loop is CASSSSGTRGVREQYF. CDR3 in DNA: TGTGCCAGCAGCTCCTCCGGGACTAGGGGGGTCAGGGAGCAGTACTTC.

The chain couples TRBV7-3 to TRBJ2-3; 12 positions agree with TRBD2. Per germline, CDR1 SGHTA and CDR2 FQGTGA. V lost 4 bases to trimming and J lost 5 bases; unmatched junction nucleotides: 10. The CDR3 runs 17 residues. The DNA for the CDR3 is TGTGCCAGCAGCTCCCACCGGACTAGCGGGATTTTAGATACGCAGTATTTT. Its protein is CASSSHRTSGILDTQYF.

A few counts support this clone. The chain has TRBV19 and TRBJ2-6, with 9 bases aligning to TRBD1. V was pared by 3 bases and J by 10 bases, with 7 bases of the junction left unmatched. Looked up from germline, CDR1 is LNHDA and CDR2 is SQIVND (reference sequence). This CDR3 is 15 amino acids long. CDR3: CASSISGQGKNVLTF. CDR3 coding DNA: TGTGCCAGTAGTATCTCGGGACAGGGTAAAAACGTCCTGACTTTC. Full variable domain (missing parts from reference TRBV19 and TRBJ2-6): DGGITQSPKYLFRKEGQNVTLSCEQNLNHDAMYWYRQDPGQGLRLIYYSQIVNDFQKGDIAEGYSVSREKKESFPLTVTSAQKNPTAFYLCASSISGQGKNVLTFGAGSRLTVL.

The chain couples TRBV12-3 or TRBV12-4 to TRBJ2-1, with no clear D. Trimming removed 7 bases at V and 6 bases at J, with 7 bases between. This CDR3 has 11 amino acids. The DNA for the CDR3 is TGTGCCAGCACCCTCCGCAATGAGCAGTTCTTC. Translating gives CASTLRNEQFF.

The chain recombines TRBV3-1 (or the pseudogene TRBV3-2) with TRBJ2-3, with D tentatively TRBD2 (6 bases). Germline CDR1 is LGHDT and CDR2 is YNNKEL (reference sequence). Trimming stripped 0 bases from V and 3 bases from J, with 10 bases between. The CDR3 consists of 15 residues. This CDR3 reads CASSQDGAGTDTQYF. The CDR3 bases are TGTGCCAGCAGCCAAGATGGGGCGGGAACAGATACGCAGTATTTT.

V gene TRBV4-2 combines with J gene TRBJ1-2, with D possibly being TRBD1 (6 bases). Germline V gene lookup returns CDR1 LGHNA and CDR2 YNFKEQ. The CDR3 sequence is 17 residues long. Trimming pared 5 bases from V and 8 bases from J, leaving 27 bases between. The CDR3, as DNA: TGTGCCAGCAGCACGACCCCCCTACAGGGTTTCGCGGAAGGCTACACCTTC. It translates to CASSTTPLQGFAEGYTF.

The chain has TRBV7-2 and TRBJ2-3, with TRBD1 matching over 8 bases. CDR1 and CDR2 (germline): SGHTA, FQGNSA. V trimming: 5 bases; J trimming: 4 bases; junction bases outside the gene matches: 2. This CDR3 spans 13 amino acids. The CDR3 here is CASSQQGADTQYF. The CDR3 nucleotides read TGTGCCAGCAGCCAACAGGGGGCAGATACGCAGTATTTT. The entire variable domain, with the rest obtained from reference TRBV7-2 and TRBJ2-3, is as follows: GAGVSQSPSNKVTEKGKDVELRCDPISGHTALYWYRQSLGQGLEFLIYFQGNSAPDKSGLPSDRFSAERTGGSVSTLTIQRTQQEDSAVYLCASSQQGADTQYFGPGTRLTVL.

This chain uses TRBV27 with TRBJ2-7; tentatively, D is TRBD2 (6 bases). The V end was cut by 2 bases, the J end by 3 bases, with 14 bases between. CDR1 MNHEY and CDR2 SMNVEV come from the germline V gene (reference sequence). The CDR3 has 15 amino acids. The CDR3 region is CASSLTVGGNYEQYF. DNA of the CDR3: TGTGCCAGCAGTTTAACTGTCGGGGGAAACTACGAGCAGTACTTC.

The J gene is TRBJ1-4, the V gene TRBV13, with D unresolved. The CDR3 runs 15 residues. V lost 5 bases, J lost 5 bases, and 15 bases lay in between. Germline CDR1 reads PRHDT; CDR2 reads FYEKMQ (reference sequence). CDR3 bases: TGTGCCAGCAGCGCCCCGAACAGCCAGAATGAAAAACTGTTTTTT. Translating gives CASSAPNSQNEKLFF.

CDR3 in DNA: TGTGCCAGCAGTTACCCGGGACAGCTGAACACTGAAGCTTTCTTT. Encoded protein: CASSYPGQLNTEAFF. The chain combines TRBV6-2 or TRBV6-3 with TRBJ1-1, with 7 bases that match TRBD1. The CDR3 consists of 15 residues. J gave up 0 bases and V 2 bases, and 3 bases lay outside the gene matches. Germline loops: CDR1 MNHEY, CDR2 SVGEGT.

The chain employs TRBV6-5 and TRBJ2-7; 10 nucleotides agree with TRBD1. V gave up 7 bases and J gave up 0 bases; unmatched junction bases: 6. Germline V gene data show CDR1 as MNHEY and CDR2 as SVGAGI. The CDR3 is 15 amino acids. The CDR3 DNA reads as TGTGCCAGCACCGTGGACAGGGGGAGCTCCTACGAGCAGTACTTC. Translated: CASTVDRGSSYEQYF.

The CDR3 spells CASSLAGRGYSPLHF. The CDR3, as DNA: TGCGCCAGCAGCTTGGCTGGCAGGGGTTATTCACCCCTCCACTTT. The chain is built from TRBV5-1 and TRBJ1-6; D may be TRBD1 (6 bases). There are 15 residues in the CDR3. Per the germline V gene, CDR1 is SGHRS and CDR2 is YFSETQ. The V and J ends lost 0 bases and 8 bases respectively, with 12 bases between them.

This clone was seen once. V usage is TRBV28 and J usage is TRBJ2-7, with 7 bases that match TRBD1. Germline lookup yields CDR1 MDHEN and CDR2 SYDVKM. This CDR3 is 13 amino acids long. Germline trimming cut 6 bases from V and 4 bases from J; bases unmatched to any gene: 6. The CDR3: CASSLGTAYEQYF. CDR3 in DNA: TGTGCCAGCAGCCTAGGGACAGCTTACGAGCAGTACTTC.

This chain connects TRBV11-1 to TRBJ1-1; perhaps TRBD1 as D (6 bases). CDR1 and CDR2 from the germline V gene are SGHAT and FQDESV (reference sequence). Trimming shortened V by 7 bases and J by 6 bases, and 15 bases separated the two germline ends. The CDR3 contains 13 residues. The chain's CDR3 is CASTPGAGAEAFF. The CDR3 DNA sequence: TGTGCCAGCACCCCCGGGGCAGGGGCTGAAGCTTTCTTT.

The CDR3, as DNA: TGTGCCAGCAGCTTGGTGGACAGGGACGGAAACATTCAGTACTTC. Amino acid sequence: CASSLVDRDGNIQYF. The V gene is TRBV5-6, the J gene TRBJ2-4, with 8 bases identical to TRBD1. Looked up from germline, CDR1 is SGHDT and CDR2 is YYEEEE. The ends lost 0 bases at V and 6 bases at J; junction bases unmatched: 5. The CDR3 is 15 amino acids. The full variable domain, in which reference TRBV5-6 and TRBJ2-4 provide the parts outside the CDR3, is DAGVTQSPTHLIKTRGQQVTLRCSPKSGHDTVSWYQQALGQGPQFIFQYYEEEERQRGNFPDRFSGHQFPNYSSELNVNALLLGDSALYLCASSLVDRDGNIQYFGAGTRLSVL.

CDR3 DNA sequence: TGTGCCAGCAGCGTACAGGGTCGAGACAATGAGCAGTTCTTC. Encoded protein: CASSVQGRDNEQFF. The chain has TRBV27 and TRBJ2-1, with a tentative D call TRBD1 (6 bases). This CDR3 is 14 amino acids long. V was shortened by 6 bases and J by 5 bases, with 14 bases between the two germline ends. Germline V gene data show CDR1 as MNHEY and CDR2 as SMNVEV (reference sequence).

This chain connects TRBV27 to TRBJ1-2; TRBD1 aligns across 7 bases. This CDR3 has 14 amino acids. The germline gives CDR1 MNHEY, CDR2 SMNVEV (reference sequence). The junction had 4 bases not matched to a gene; V was cut back by 4 bases and J by 2 bases. The CDR3 nucleotides are TGTGCCAGCAGTTCCACGACAGGGAACTATGGCTACACCTTC. Protein product: CASSSTTGNYGYTF.

The rearrangement joins TRBV9 to TRBJ2-5; D is perhaps TRBD2 (6 bases). The CDR3 has 15 amino acids. Germline CDR1 is SGDLS and CDR2 is YYNGEE. Trimming left V 4 bases short and J 5 bases short, with 18 bases between. The CDR3 nucleotides are TGTGCCAGCAGCCCTAAGGGACCGGGAGTCGAGACCCAGTACTTC. Its translation: CASSPKGPGVETQYF.

The chain has TRBV19 and TRBJ2-3, with a tentative D call TRBD2 (6 bases). Germline V gene data show CDR1 as LNHDA and CDR2 as SQIVND (reference sequence). The CDR3 has 14 residues. Trimming shortened V by 7 bases and J by 1 base, and 12 bases separated the two germline ends. CDR3 sequence (DNA): TGTGCCAGTAAGGACGGGAGTGGCACAGATACGCAGTATTTT. Its translation is CASKDGSGTDTQYF.

This clone has a single count. The chain recombines TRBV28 with TRBJ1-5; no reliable D call. V shed 5 bases and J shed 6 bases, with 14 bases lying between them. Germline CDR1 is MDHEN and CDR2 is SYDVKM. This CDR3 is 14 amino acids long. CDR3 in amino acids: CASSHPSGRQPQHF. In DNA, the CDR3 is TGTGCCAGCAGTCACCCCAGCGGGCGTCAGCCCCAGCATTTT.